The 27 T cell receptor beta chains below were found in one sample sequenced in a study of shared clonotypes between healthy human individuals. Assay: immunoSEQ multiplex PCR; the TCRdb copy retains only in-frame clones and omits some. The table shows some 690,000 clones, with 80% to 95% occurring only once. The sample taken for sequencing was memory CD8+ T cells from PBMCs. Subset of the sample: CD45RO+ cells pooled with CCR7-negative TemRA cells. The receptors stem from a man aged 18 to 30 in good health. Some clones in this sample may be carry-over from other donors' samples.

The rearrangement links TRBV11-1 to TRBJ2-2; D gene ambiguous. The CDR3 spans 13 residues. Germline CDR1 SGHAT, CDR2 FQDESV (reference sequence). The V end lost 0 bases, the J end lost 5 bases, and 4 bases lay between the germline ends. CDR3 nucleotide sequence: TGTGCCAGCAGCTTAGCTGAGACCGGGGAGCTGTTTTTT. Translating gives CASSLAETGELFF. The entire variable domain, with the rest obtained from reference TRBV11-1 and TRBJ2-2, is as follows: EAEVAQSPRYKITEKSQAVAFWCDPISGHATLYWYRQILGQGPELLVQFQDESVVDDSQLPKDRFSAERLKGVDSTLKIQPAELGDSAMYLCASSLAETGELFFGEGSRLTVL.

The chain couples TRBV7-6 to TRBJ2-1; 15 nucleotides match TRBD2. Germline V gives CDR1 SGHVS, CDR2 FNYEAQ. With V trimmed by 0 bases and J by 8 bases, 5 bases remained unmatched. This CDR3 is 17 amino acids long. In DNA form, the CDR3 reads TGTGCCAGCAGCTTAGCCTCGGGACTAGCGGGAGGCTATGAGCAGTTCTTC. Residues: CASSLASGLAGGYEQFF.

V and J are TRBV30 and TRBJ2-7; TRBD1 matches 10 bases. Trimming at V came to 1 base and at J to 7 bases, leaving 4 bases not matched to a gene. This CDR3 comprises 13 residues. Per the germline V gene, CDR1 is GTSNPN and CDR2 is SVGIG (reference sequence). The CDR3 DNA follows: TGTGCCTGGAGTGGACAGGGGGCGCGGGAGCAGTACTTC. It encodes CAWSGQGAREQYF.

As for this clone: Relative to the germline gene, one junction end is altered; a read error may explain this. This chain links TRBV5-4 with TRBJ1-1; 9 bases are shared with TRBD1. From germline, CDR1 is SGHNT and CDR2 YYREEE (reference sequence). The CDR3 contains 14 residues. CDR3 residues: CASRLGQGGTEAFF. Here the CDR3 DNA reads TGTGCCAGCAGGTTGGGACAGGGAGGCACTGAAGCTTTCTTT.

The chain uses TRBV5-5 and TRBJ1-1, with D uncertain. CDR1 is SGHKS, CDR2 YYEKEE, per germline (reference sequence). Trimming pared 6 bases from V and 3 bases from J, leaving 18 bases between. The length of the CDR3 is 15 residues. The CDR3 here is CASNGVGFRDTEAFF. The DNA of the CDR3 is TGTGCCAGCAACGGGGTGGGGTTTCGGGACACTGAAGCTTTCTTT.

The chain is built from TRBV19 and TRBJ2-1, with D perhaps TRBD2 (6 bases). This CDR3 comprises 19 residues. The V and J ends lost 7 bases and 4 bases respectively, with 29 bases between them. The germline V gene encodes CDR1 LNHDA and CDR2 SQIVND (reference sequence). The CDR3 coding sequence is TGTGCCAGTACCAATATCTTCGCGCGCGGGACCACCACGTACAATGAGCAGTTCTTC. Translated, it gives CASTNIFARGTTTYNEQFF.

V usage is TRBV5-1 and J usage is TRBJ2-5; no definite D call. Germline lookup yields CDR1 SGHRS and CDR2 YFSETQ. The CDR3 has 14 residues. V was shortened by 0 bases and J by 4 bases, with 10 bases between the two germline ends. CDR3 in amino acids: CASSLVSGPETQYF. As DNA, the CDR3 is TGCGCCAGCAGCTTGGTCTCAGGTCCAGAGACCCAGTACTTC. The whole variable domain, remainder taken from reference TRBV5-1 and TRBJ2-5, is KAGVTQTPRYLIKTRGQQVTLSCSPISGHRSVSWYQQTPGQGLQFLFEYFSETQRNKGNFPGRFSGRQFSNSRSEMNVSTLELGDSALYLCASSLVSGPETQYFGPGTRLLVL.

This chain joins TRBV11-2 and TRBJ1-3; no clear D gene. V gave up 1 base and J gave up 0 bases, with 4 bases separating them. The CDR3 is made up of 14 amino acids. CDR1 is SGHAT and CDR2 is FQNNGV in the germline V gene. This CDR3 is CASSLVRSGNTIYF. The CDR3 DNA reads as TGTGCCAGCAGCTTAGTTCGCTCTGGAAACACCATATATTTT.

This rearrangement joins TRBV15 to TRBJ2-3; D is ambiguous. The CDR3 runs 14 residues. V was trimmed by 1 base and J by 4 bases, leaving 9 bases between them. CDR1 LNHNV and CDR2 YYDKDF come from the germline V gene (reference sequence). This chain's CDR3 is CATSRGKDADTQYF. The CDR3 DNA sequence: TGTGCCACCAGCAGAGGCAAAGACGCAGATACGCAGTATTTT.

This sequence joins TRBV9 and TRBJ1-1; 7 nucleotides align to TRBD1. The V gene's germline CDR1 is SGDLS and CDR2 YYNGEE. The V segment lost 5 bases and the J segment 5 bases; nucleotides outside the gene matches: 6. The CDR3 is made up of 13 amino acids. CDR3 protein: CASSEGASTEAFF. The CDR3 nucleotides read TGTGCCAGCAGTGAGGGGGCTAGTACTGAAGCTTTCTTT.

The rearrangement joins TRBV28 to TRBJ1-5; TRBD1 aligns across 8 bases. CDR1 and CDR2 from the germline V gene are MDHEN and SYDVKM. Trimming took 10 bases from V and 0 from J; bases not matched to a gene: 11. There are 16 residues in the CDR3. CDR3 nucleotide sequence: TGTGCCACACGTGGACAGGGTGTTCGTAGCAATCAGCCCCAGCATTTT. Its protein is CATRGQGVRSNQPQHF.

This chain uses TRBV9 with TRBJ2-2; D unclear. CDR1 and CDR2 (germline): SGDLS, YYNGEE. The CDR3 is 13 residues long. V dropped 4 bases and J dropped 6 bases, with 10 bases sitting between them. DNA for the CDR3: TGTGCCAGCAGCTCCCCTCTCTCCGGGGAGCTGTTTTTT. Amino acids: CASSSPLSGELFF.

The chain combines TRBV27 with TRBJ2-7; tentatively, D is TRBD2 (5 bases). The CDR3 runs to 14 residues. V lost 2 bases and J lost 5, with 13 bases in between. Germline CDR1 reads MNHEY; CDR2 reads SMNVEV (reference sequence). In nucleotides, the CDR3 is TGTGCCAGCAGTTTAAGGGTAAGCGGTGACGAGCAGTACTTC. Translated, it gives CASSLRVSGDEQYF.

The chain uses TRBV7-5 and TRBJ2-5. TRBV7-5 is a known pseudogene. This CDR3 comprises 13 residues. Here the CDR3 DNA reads TGTGTCAGAAGCCAAGGGCAGCTAGAGACCCAGTACTTC. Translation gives CVRSQGQLETQYF.

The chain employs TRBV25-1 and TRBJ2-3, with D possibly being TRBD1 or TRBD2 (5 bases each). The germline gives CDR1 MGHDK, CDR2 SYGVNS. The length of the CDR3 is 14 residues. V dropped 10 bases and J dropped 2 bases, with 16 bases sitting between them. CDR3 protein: CATEPGPHTDTQYF. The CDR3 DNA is TGTGCCACCGAACCGGGACCGCACACAGATACGCAGTATTTT.

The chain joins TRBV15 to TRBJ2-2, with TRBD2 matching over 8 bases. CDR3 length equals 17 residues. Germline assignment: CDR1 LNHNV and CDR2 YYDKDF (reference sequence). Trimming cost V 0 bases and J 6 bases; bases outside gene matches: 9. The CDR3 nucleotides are TGTGCCACCAGCAGAGAGCGTAGCGGGAAGTTCGCCGGGGAGCTGTTTTTT. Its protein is CATSRERSGKFAGELFF.

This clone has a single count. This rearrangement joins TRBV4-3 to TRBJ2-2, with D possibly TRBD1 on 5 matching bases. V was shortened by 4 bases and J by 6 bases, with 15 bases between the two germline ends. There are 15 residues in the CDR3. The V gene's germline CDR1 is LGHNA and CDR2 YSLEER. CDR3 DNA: TGCGCCAGCAGCCCATTGTCGGACACTCCCGGGGAGCTGTTTTTT. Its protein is CASSPLSDTPGELFF.

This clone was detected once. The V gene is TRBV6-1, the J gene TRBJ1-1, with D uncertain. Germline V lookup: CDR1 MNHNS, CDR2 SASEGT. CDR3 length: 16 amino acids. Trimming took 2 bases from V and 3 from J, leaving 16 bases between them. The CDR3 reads CASSESGFSIDTEAFF. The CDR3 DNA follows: TGTGCCAGCAGTGAAAGCGGTTTTAGTATCGACACTGAAGCTTTCTTT.

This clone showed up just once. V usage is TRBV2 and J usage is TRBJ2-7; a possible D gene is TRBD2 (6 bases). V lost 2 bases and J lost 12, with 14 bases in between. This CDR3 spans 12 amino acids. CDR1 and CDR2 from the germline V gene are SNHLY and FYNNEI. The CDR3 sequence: CASSETRDLPYF. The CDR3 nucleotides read TGTGCCAGCAGTGAAACCCGGGACTTGCCGTACTTC.

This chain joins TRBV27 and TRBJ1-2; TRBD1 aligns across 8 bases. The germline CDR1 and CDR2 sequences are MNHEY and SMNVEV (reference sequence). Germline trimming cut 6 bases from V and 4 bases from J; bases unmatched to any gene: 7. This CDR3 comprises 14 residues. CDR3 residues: CASRHAGTGYGYTF. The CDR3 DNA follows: TGTGCCAGCAGGCACGCCGGGACAGGCTATGGCTACACCTTC.

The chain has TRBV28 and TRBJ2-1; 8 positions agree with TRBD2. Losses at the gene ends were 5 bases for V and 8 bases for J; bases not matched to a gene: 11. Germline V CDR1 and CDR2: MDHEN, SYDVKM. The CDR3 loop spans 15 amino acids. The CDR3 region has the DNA TGTGCCAGCAGTCCCGGCGAGCGGGAGATCGATGAGCAGTTCTTC. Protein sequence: CASSPGEREIDEQFF.

The CDR3 sequence: CASSIGRQPQHF. CDR3 coding DNA: TGTGCCAGTAGTATAGGCCGTCAGCCCCAGCATTTT. V usage is TRBV19 and J usage is TRBJ1-5; D is unresolved. Trimming left V 1 base short and J 6 bases short, with 4 bases between. The CDR3 is 12 amino acids. Germline CDR1 reads LNHDA; CDR2 reads SQIVND (reference sequence).

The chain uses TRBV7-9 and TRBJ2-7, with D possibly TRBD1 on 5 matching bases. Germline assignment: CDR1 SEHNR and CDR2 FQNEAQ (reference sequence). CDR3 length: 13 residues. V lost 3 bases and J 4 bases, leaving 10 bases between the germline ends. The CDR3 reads CASSLTTEYEQYF. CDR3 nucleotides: TGTGCCAGCAGCTTGACGACAGAGTACGAGCAGTACTTC.

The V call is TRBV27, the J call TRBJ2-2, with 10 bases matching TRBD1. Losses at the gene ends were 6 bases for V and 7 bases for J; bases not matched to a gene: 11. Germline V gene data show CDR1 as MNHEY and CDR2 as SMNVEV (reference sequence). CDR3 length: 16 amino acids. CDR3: CASRHLTGGAGGELFF. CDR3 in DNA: TGTGCCAGCAGACATCTGACAGGGGGCGCTGGCGGGGAGCTGTTTTTT.

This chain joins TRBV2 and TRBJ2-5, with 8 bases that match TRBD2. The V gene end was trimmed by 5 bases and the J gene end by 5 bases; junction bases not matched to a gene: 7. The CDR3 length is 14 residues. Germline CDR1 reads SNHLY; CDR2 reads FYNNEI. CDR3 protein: CASSPAGAGETQYF. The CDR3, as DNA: TGTGCCAGCAGTCCAGCGGGAGCGGGGGAGACCCAGTACTTC.

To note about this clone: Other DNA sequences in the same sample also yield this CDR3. CDR3 residues: CASSLEGNTEAFF. DNA of the CDR3: TGTGCCAGCAGCTTAGAAGGGAACACTGAAGCTTTCTTT. The chain couples TRBV11-2 to TRBJ1-1; no clear D gene. V was cut by 0 bases and J by 1 base, with 3 bases left in between. Germline loops: CDR1 SGHAT, CDR2 FQNNGV. CDR3 size: 13 residues.

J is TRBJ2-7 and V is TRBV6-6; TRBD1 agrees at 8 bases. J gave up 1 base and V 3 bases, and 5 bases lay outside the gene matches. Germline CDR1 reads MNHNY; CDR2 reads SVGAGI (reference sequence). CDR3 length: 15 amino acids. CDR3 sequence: CASSYRTGLSYEQYF. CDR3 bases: TGTGCCAGCAGTTATCGGACAGGGCTGTCCTACGAGCAGTACTTC.